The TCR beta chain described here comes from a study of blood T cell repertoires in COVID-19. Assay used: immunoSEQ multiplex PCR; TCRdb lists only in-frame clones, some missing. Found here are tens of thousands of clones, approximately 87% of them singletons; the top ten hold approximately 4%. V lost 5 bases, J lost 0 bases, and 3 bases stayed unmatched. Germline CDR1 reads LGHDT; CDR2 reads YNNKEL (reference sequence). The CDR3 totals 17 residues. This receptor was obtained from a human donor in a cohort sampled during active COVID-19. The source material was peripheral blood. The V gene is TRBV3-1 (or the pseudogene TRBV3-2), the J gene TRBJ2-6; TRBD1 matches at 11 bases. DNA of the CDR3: TGTGCCAGCAGCGGGGACAGGGGGGACTCTGGGGCCAACGTCCTGACTTTC. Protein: CASSGDRGDSGANVLTF.